The source of this T cell receptor beta chain is a study of T-cell memory formation after mild COVID-19. Overall study context: TCR clustering was largely donor specific.

Each CDR3 protein is one row after TCRdb ran MiXCR on the 5' RACE reads. The data show around 500,000 distinct CDR3 sequences, approximately 18% seen once. Overall study results and limits: A subset of responding clones appeared in pre-infection memory, suggesting cross-reactive memory joined. Most CD4+ clones that shrank were in CM and EM, while CD8+ ones turned up in EMRA. Among clones contracting day 15 to 85, CD4/CD8 was balanced, whereas later expanders leaned CD4+.

About this clonotype: Its antigen is not known.

The TCR comes from an adult woman who had mild COVID-19 (a few samples of this study predate the infection). Cell type and time point are not known. What was sequenced was PBMCs or a T cell subset sorted from them (not recorded which).

The CDR3 loop is CSVGRREDEQFF. CDR3 nucleotides: TGCAGCGTTGGCAGGAGAGAGGATGAGCAGTTCTTC. The chain combines TRBV29-1 with TRBJ2-1; no firm D call. The V gene's germline CDR1 is SQVTM and CDR2 ANQGSEA. V shed 4 bases and J shed 8 bases, with 12 bases lying between them. The CDR3 totals 12 residues.